This T cell receptor beta chain was recorded in a study of blood T cell repertoires in COVID-19 (dated by TCRdb to 2020 to 2022). For context, the study as a whole: Samples covering the acute and convalescent phases of COVID-19 were provided by collaborators in the United States, Italy and Spain. Deeply sampled blood TCRbeta repertoires from subjects exposed to, actively infected with, or recovered from COVID-19 were included in the dataset. The prospective study material was composed of cDNA or gDNA derived from T cells, B-cell-depleted T cells, or PBMCs. HLA class I and class II types, where available, came from metadata supplied by the sample provider rather than from assay-based typing. The repertoires were released in a freely available public database intended as a resource for research on the immune response to SARS-CoV-2. The samples were drawn from two sources: the first 160 participants of the ongoing ImmuneRACE study, and 950 to 1,500 subjects contributed by 6 global collaborators. A de-identified subject ID, COVID-19 status, age in years and sex were almost always included in the sample metadata.

A single count supports this clone. Its antigen remains unidentified. No qualities accompany the bases; no much larger clone lies one base away. Overall study outcomes, separate from this receptor: The amount of clinical and demographic metadata varied by source and participant and was provided uncurated.

Whole blood was collected in K2EDTA tubes by collaborating institutions according to the institutions' own protocols. For TCRbeta analysis, collaborators shipped samples in one of three forms: frozen whole blood, isolated PBMCs, or DNA extracted from either of those sample types. TCRbeta CDR3 regions were amplified from genomic DNA by means of the immunoSEQ Assay, a bias-controlled multiplex PCR. On the study's bioinformatics: Nucleated cell counts per sample were estimated from amplification of reference gene primers within the assay. To quantify the absolute abundance of each unique TCRbeta CDR3 rearrangement, sequence reads were collapsed and filtered. For each sample, productive Simpson clonality was calculated by taking the square root of Simpson's diversity index across productive rearrangements. Held by TCRdb, this immuneACCESS table contains in-frame sequences only and omits some clones. Under half of the omission traces to an unresolved V gene where checked; the cause of the rest is unknown. The V and J calls and clone size come from that table; D and trimming were worked out from the DNA. Recorded for this sample are under 200,000 clones; over 75% of them occurred a single time. The ten largest clones capture approximately 2.8% of the sample.

CDR1 and CDR2, per the germline V gene (reference sequence), are LNHDA and SQIVND. There are 16 amino acids in the CDR3, from cysteine to phenylalanine inclusive. Just the 48-base CDR3 DNA is kept, in frame starting at base 1. Germline trimming amounts to 2 bases on V and 5 bases on J, with 7 as the count of junction bases outside the gene matches. The chain links TRBV19 with TRBJ2-2; 8 junctional bases match TRBD1. Material for sequencing was peripheral blood. The receptor comes from an older man with acute or convalescent COVID-19. CDR3 protein: CASSIRTGGFTGELFF. The nucleotide sequence reads TGTGCCAGTAGTATACGCACAGGGGGATTTACCGGGGAGCTGTTTTTT. Beyond the CDR3, the reference TRBV19 and TRBJ2-2 genes provide the residues; the full variable domain reads: DGGITQSPKYLFRKEGQNVTLSCEQNLNHDAMYWYRQDPGQGLRLIYYSQIVNDFQKGDIAEGYSVSREKKESFPLTVTSAQKNPTAFYLCASSIRTGGFTGELFFGEGSRLTVL.